This T cell receptor (beta chain) was identified in a study of glioma-infiltrating T cells. Notes on the study in general: CDR3 overlap between tissue and blood was very small. Tissue-blood divergence was below expectation in non-neoplastic patients, above in gliomas.

The CDR3 contains 18 residues. Trimming removed 0 bases from V and 0 bases from J; junction bases left unmatched: 7. The germline gives CDR1 LGHNA, CDR2 YNFKEQ. This clonotype was observed many times. Its matching antigen is unknown. TCR alpha and beta CDR3 regions were amplified from RNA using iRepertoire nested multiplex PCR. Tissue mRNA or PBMC total RNA, about 85-400 ng, went into one-step reverse transcription and amplification. TCRdb called the multiplex PCR reads again in MiXCR, with one record for every CDR3 protein. The table shows approximately 12,000 distinct CDR3 sequences, with 26% occurring only once.

This chain links TRBV4-2 with TRBJ1-4; 7 nucleotides align to TRBD1. This sequence originates from a human donor with low-grade glioma or glioblastoma, undergoing nonglioma brain surgery, or in good health (not recorded which). What was sequenced was glioma tissue, nonneoplastic brain tissue, or PBMCs (not recorded which). In DNA, the CDR3 is TGTGCCAGCAGCCAAGAGCGCCAGGGGGGGACAACTAATGAAAAACTGTTTTTT. Translation gives CASSQERQGGTTNEKLFF.